This T cell receptor beta chain was recovered during a study of T cell responses to AZD1222 COVID-19 vaccine. Study as a whole: Analyses pooled second doses at about 4 or about 12 weeks.

Here immunoSEQ multiplex PCR was the method, and the copy in TCRdb shows in-frame clones only, minus some. The sample has roughly 150,000 clones; about 92% are singletons. Turning to this clone: What it binds is unknown.

V lost 4 bases to trimming and J lost 2 bases, with 11 bases between them. CDR1 is LGHDT and CDR2 is YNNKEL in the germline V gene (reference sequence). The CDR3 covers 14 residues. Whole-study results and caveats: All repertoire sampling was performed exclusively after the peak T cell response. Among vaccine-associated CD4 TCRs, coverage spanned spike, with dominance at 160-218 and 743-854. Seropositive status at baseline applied to only six AZD1222 recipients.

The V and J genes are TRBV3-1 (or the pseudogene TRBV3-2) and TRBJ1-1; D may be TRBD1 (5 bases). The source of this sequence is an adult in good health. The specimen was peripheral blood, collected on day 0 of AZD1222 vaccination. DNA of the CDR3: TGTGCCAGCAGCCTCGAAGACAGTAACACTGAAGCTTTCTTT. Amino acid sequence: CASSLEDSNTEAFF.